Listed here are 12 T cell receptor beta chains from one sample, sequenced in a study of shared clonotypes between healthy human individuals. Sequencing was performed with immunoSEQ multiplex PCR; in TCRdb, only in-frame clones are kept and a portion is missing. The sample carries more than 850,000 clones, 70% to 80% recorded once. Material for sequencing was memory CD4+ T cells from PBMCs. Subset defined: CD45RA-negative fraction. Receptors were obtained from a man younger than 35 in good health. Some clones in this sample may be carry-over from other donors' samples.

CDR3 bases: TGTGCCAGCAGTCTTAGCAGAGGAAACACCATATATTTT. This sequence encodes CASSLSRGNTIYF. This sequence joins TRBV5-3 and TRBJ1-3; D call uncertain. TRBV5-3 is noted as an ORF with a role that remains uncertain. This CDR3 has 13 amino acids. V was clipped by 8 bases and J by 4 bases, with 13 bases between them.

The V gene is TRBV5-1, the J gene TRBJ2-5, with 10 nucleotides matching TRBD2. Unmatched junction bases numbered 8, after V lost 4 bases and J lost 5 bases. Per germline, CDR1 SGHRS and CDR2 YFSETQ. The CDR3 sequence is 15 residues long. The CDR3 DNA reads TGCGCCAGCAGCCTAAGCGGGAGGGCCGGGGAGACCCAGTACTTC. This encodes CASSLSGRAGETQYF.

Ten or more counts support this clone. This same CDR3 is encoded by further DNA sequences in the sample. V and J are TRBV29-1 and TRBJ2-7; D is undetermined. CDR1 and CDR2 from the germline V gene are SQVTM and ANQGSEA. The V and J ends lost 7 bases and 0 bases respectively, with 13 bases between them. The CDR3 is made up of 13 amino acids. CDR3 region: CSATSTDSYEQYF. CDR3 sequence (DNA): TGCAGCGCAACCTCAACTGACTCCTACGAGCAGTACTTC.

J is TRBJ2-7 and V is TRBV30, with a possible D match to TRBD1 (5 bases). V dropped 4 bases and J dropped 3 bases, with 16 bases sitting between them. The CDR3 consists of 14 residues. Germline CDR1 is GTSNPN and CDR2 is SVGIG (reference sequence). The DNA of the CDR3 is TGTGCCTGGAAGACGGACACCACCCGCTACGAGCAGTACTTC. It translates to CAWKTDTTRYEQYF.

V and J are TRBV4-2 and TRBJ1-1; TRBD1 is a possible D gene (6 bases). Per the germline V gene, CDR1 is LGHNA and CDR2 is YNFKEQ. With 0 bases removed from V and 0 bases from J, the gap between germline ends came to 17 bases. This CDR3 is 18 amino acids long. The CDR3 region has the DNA TGTGCCAGCAGCCAAGATCATCGAGACAGGTATATGAACACTGAAGCTTTCTTT. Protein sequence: CASSQDHRDRYMNTEAFF.

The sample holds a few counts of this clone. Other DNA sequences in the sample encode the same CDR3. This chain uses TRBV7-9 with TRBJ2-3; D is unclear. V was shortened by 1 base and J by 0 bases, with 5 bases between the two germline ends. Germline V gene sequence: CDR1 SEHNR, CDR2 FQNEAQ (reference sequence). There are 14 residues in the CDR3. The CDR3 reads CASSLVGSTDTQYF. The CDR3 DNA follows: TGTGCCAGCAGCTTAGTGGGGAGCACAGATACGCAGTATTTT.

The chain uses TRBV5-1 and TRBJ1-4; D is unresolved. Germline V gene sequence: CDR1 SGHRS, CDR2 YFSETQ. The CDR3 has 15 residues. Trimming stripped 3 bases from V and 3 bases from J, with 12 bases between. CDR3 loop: CASSSTGNPNEKLFF. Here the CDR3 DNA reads TGCGCCAGCAGCTCCACCGGGAACCCTAATGAAAAACTGTTTTTT.

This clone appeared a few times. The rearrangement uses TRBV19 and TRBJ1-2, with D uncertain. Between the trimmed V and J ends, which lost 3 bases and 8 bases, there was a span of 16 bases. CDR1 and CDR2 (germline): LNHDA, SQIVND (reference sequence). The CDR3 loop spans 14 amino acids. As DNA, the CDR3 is TGTGCCAGTAGTATTTCTGGGGTCGGCGGAGGCTACACCTTC. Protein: CASSISGVGGGYTF.

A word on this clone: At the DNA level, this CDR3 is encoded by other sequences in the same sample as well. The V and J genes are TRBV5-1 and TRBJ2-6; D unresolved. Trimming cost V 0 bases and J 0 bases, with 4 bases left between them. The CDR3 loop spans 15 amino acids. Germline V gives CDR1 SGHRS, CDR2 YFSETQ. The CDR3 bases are TGCGCCAGCAGCTTGGCAGTCTCTGGGGCCAACGTCCTGACTTTC. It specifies CASSLAVSGANVLTF.

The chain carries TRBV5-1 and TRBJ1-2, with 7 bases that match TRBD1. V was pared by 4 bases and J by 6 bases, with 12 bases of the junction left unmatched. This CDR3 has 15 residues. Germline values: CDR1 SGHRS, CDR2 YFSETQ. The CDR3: CASSPWDSSNHGYTF. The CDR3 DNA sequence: TGCGCCAGCAGCCCCTGGGACAGTTCGAATCATGGCTACACCTTC.

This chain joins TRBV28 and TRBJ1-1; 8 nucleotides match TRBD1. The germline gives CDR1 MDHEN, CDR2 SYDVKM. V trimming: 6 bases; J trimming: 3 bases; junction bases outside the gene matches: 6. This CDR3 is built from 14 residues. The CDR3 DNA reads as TGTGCCAGCAGAACGGGACAGGCGCACACTGAAGCTTTCTTT. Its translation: CASRTGQAHTEAFF.

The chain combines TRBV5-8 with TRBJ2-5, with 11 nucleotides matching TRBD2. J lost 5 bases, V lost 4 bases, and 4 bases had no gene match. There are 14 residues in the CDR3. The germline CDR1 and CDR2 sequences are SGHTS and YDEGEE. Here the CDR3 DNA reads TGTGCCAGCAGCGCGGGACTAGCGGTTGAGACCCAGTACTTC. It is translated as CASSAGLAVETQYF.